Listed here are 25 T cell receptor beta chains from one sample, sequenced in a study of OX40 agonist ivuxolimab in advanced cancers. Sequencing used immunoSEQ multiplex PCR; TCRdb keeps in-frame clones, though not all of them. There are 80,000 or so clones in the sample; roughly 86% occur only once, and roughly 8.6% lies in the top ten. The sample here was CD4+ or CD8+ T cells sorted from blood, taken in a trial of the OX40 agonist ivuxolimab. These receptors all stem from an adult with an advanced solid tumor such as melanoma, head and neck, liver or kidney cancer.

J is TRBJ2-1 and V is TRBV11-2; D uncertain. The CDR3 runs 16 residues. CDR1 and CDR2 (germline): SGHAT, FQNNGV. Trimming stripped 6 bases from V and 2 bases from J, with 17 bases between. The CDR3 region is CASRPPGSGAYNEQFF. CDR3 bases: TGTGCCAGCAGGCCCCCCGGGTCAGGAGCCTACAATGAGCAGTTCTTC.

This chain links TRBV5-1 with TRBJ2-7, with 10 nucleotides matching TRBD2. J was trimmed by 5 bases and V by 3 bases; bases with no gene match: 5. The CDR3 covers 14 residues. CDR1 and CDR2 (germline): SGHRS, YFSETQ. For the CDR3, the DNA is TGCGCCAGCAGCTGGCCGGGACTAGCGAACGAGCAGTACTTC. It encodes CASSWPGLANEQYF.

The chain combines TRBV30 with TRBJ2-3, with D unclear. There are 12 residues in the CDR3. V was clipped by 4 bases and J by 3 bases, with 8 bases between them. Germline CDR1 is GTSNPN and CDR2 is SVGIG (reference sequence). As DNA, the CDR3 is TGTGCCTGGACCTACACAACAGATACGCAGTATTTT. As protein: CAWTYTTDTQYF.

The chain joins TRBV27 to TRBJ1-5, with unresolved D. The length of the CDR3 is 15 residues. Germline CDR1 MNHEY, CDR2 SMNVEV (reference sequence). The V gene lost 4 bases and the J gene lost 0 bases, with 10 bases spanning the gap. This CDR3 reads CASSYSLNSNQPQHF. As DNA, the CDR3 is TGTGCCAGCAGTTACAGTCTCAATAGCAATCAGCCCCAGCATTTT.

This clone has a handful of counts. J is TRBJ1-4 and V is TRBV7-6; weak D call: TRBD1 (5 bases). Per germline, CDR1 SGHVS and CDR2 FNYEAQ. The CDR3 is 17 residues long. V was cut by 5 bases and J by 5 bases, with 21 bases left in between. The CDR3 here is CASSLYGTHGPNEKLFF. As DNA, the CDR3 is TGTGCCAGCAGCCTCTACGGGACTCACGGGCCCAATGAAAAACTGTTTTTT. Looking up the rest from reference TRBV7-6 and TRBJ1-4 gives the full variable domain: GAGVSQSPRYKVTKRGQDVALRCDPISGHVSLYWYRQALGQGPEFLTYFNYEAQQDKSGLPNDRFSAERPEGSISTLTIQRTEQRDSAMYRCASSLYGTHGPNEKLFFGSGTQLSVL.

This chain joins TRBV6-1 and TRBJ1-5; perhaps TRBD1 as D (5 bases). The CDR3 is 13 residues long. Per the germline V gene, CDR1 is MNHNS and CDR2 is SASEGT. The germline V and J ends were trimmed by 6 bases and 7 bases, with 13 bases remaining between them. This CDR3 reads CASRGGLKQPQHF. CDR3 in DNA: TGTGCCAGCAGGGGGGGTCTAAAACAGCCCCAGCATTTT.

This chain connects TRBV27 to TRBJ2-7; 9 positions agree with TRBD2. Germline lookup yields CDR1 MNHEY and CDR2 SMNVEV (reference sequence). This CDR3 contains 14 residues. V lost 5 bases and J lost 6; bases outside the gene matches: 8. The CDR3 region has the DNA TGTGCCAGCAGTCGAGTAGCGGGAGTAGGCGAGCAGTACTTC. It is translated as CASSRVAGVGEQYF.

The chain uses TRBV19 and TRBJ1-1; D is unclear. The germline gives CDR1 LNHDA, CDR2 SQIVND (reference sequence). The V and J ends lost 7 bases and 0 bases respectively, with 12 bases between them. The length of the CDR3 is 14 residues. The CDR3 sequence: CASNREAMNTEAFF. DNA of the CDR3: TGTGCCAGTAACAGAGAGGCCATGAACACTGAAGCTTTCTTT.

The chain links TRBV28 to TRBJ2-7; TRBD2 matches at 14 bases. Germline assignment: CDR1 MDHEN and CDR2 SYDVKM. The CDR3 loop spans 17 amino acids. Unmatched junction bases numbered 9, after V lost 6 bases and J lost 2 bases. CDR3 amino acids: CASRLPGLAGETYEQYF. CDR3 DNA sequence: TGTGCCAGCAGACTACCGGGACTAGCGGGGGAAACCTACGAGCAGTACTTC.

The V and J genes are TRBV10-3 and TRBJ2-2; maybe TRBD2 (5 bases). V gave up 1 base and J gave up 4 bases, with 25 bases separating them. The CDR3 has 20 amino acids. CDR1 is ENHRY, CDR2 SYGVKD, per germline. CDR3 bases: TGTGCCATCAGTGAGTTCGAGTTCGGTGCTCGTCGGGGTGGCACCGGGGAGCTGTTTTTT. Encoded protein: CAISEFEFGARRGGTGELFF.

The chain employs TRBV7-8 and TRBJ1-2; 12 positions agree with TRBD1. Germline CDR1 and CDR2: SGHVS and FQNEAQ. This CDR3 region has 18 residues. With V trimmed by 1 base and J by 7 bases, 13 bases remained unmatched. The CDR3 loop reads CASSLVRIVGQGASGYTF. The CDR3, as DNA: TGTGCCAGCAGCTTAGTTAGGATTGTGGGACAGGGGGCGTCTGGCTACACCTTC.

The rearrangement uses TRBV6-6 and TRBJ1-3; the D is unclear. The CDR3 is 15 amino acids. Germline V CDR1 and CDR2: MNHNY, SVGAGI (reference sequence). The V end lost 0 bases, the J end lost 8 bases, and 14 bases lay between the germline ends. CDR3 in DNA: TGTGCCAGCAGTTACTCTCGGGGATCGGTAGACACCATATATTTT. Encoded protein: CASSYSRGSVDTIYF.

For the CDR3, the DNA is TGTGCCAGCAACTTCGGGACACTCTATGGCTACACCTTC. Its translation is CASNFGTLYGYTF. The rearrangement uses TRBV6-1 and TRBJ1-2; D is possibly TRBD1 (6 bases). The germline gives CDR1 MNHNS, CDR2 SASEGT. Trimming left V 7 bases short and J 4 bases short, with 13 bases between. The CDR3 length is 13 residues.

The V call is TRBV7-2, the J call TRBJ1-5; D is perhaps TRBD1 (5 bases). Germline V gene data show CDR1 as SGHTA and CDR2 as FQGNSA. This CDR3 has 15 amino acids. The ends were cut back, 3 bases at V and 5 bases at J, with 14 bases in the middle. The CDR3 loop reads CASSFRDGRYQPQHF. CDR3 nucleotides: TGTGCCAGCAGCTTCCGGGACGGGCGATATCAGCCCCAGCATTTT.

The rearrangement joins TRBV7-2 to TRBJ2-7; the D is unclear. CDR1 is SGHTA, CDR2 FQGNSA, per germline. The V end was cut by 1 base, the J end by 3 bases, with 10 bases between. The CDR3 sequence is 14 residues long. The CDR3 DNA reads as TGTGCCAGCAGCTTAGGATTTGGTAGCTACGAGCAGTACTTC. This codes for CASSLGFGSYEQYF.

The gene calls are TRBV21-1 and TRBJ1-3. TRBV21-1 is marked as a pseudogene. The length of the CDR3 is 19 residues. This CDR3 reads CASSSLVFLRETSGNTIYF. In nucleotides, the CDR3 is TGTGCCAGCAGTTCCCTCGTCTTTCTCAGGGAGACCTCTGGAAACACCATATATTTT.

This rearrangement joins TRBV2 to TRBJ1-2; 11 bases are a match to TRBD1. V was clipped by 8 bases and J by 5 bases; unmatched bases: 16. CDR1 is SNHLY, CDR2 FYNNEI, per germline. This CDR3 has 17 residues. The CDR3 loop reads CASFDRDRGSSHYGYTF. The CDR3 DNA is TGTGCCAGCTTTGACCGGGACAGGGGGAGTTCCCATTATGGCTACACCTTC.

The V gene is TRBV6-1, the J gene TRBJ2-1; D uncertain. V lost 6 bases, J lost 10 bases, and 13 bases lay in between. The germline V gene encodes CDR1 MNHNS and CDR2 SASEGT. The CDR3 has 12 amino acids. In DNA form, the CDR3 reads TGTGCCAGCAGCGGCGAAAGGCGGGAGCAGTTCTTC. Residues: CASSGERREQFF.

The chain carries TRBV5-1 and TRBJ2-1, with 9 bases fitting TRBD2. This CDR3 has 20 residues. V dropped 3 bases and J dropped 0; count of bases not matched to a gene: 16. CDR1 SGHRS and CDR2 YFSETQ come from the germline V gene. The CDR3 protein is CASSSQGGGRALGSYNEQFF. The CDR3 DNA reads as TGCGCCAGCAGCTCCCAGGGGGGCGGGAGGGCCTTGGGCTCCTACAATGAGCAGTTCTTC.

This rearrangement joins TRBV18 to TRBJ2-2, with 9 bases fitting TRBD1. V was clipped by 0 bases and J by 6 bases; unmatched bases: 5. The CDR3 runs to 16 residues. The germline gives CDR1 KGHSH, CDR2 LQKENI. For the CDR3, the DNA is TGTGCCAGCTCACCACCCACAGGGGGCTCCCCCGGGGAGCTGTTTTTT. Encoded protein: CASSPPTGGSPGELFF.

This clone is medium-sized. The V and J genes are TRBV30 and TRBJ2-2; 8 bases match TRBD1. The V and J ends lost 3 bases and 2 bases, in that order; junction bases with no gene match: 11. The germline V gene encodes CDR1 GTSNPN and CDR2 SVGIG (reference sequence). This CDR3 is built from 17 residues. The CDR3 DNA reads as TGTGCCTGGAGATCGGGACAGGATCTCTCTAACACCGGGGAGCTGTTTTTT. This sequence encodes CAWRSGQDLSNTGELFF.

This sequence joins TRBV6-5 and TRBJ2-5; the D gene is possibly TRBD1 (7 bases). In germline, CDR1 is MNHEY, CDR2 SVGAGI. The CDR3 runs 15 residues. V lost 2 bases and J lost 5, with 15 bases in between. The CDR3 loop reads CASSYRSGGSETQYF. DNA for the CDR3: TGTGCCAGCAGTTACCGGTCAGGGGGGTCGGAGACCCAGTACTTC.

V and J are TRBV7-3 and TRBJ2-7; TRBD2 agrees at 7 bases. Germline loops: CDR1 SGHTA, CDR2 FQGTGA. The CDR3 spans 15 residues. With 5 bases clipped from V and 0 bases from J, the junction kept 7 bases outside the gene matches. This CDR3 is CASSPLALSSYEQYF. The DNA for the CDR3 is TGTGCCAGCAGCCCACTAGCGTTAAGCTCCTACGAGCAGTACTTC.

This clone was detected once. DNA for the CDR3: TGTGCCAGCACACCCCCGACGGGACTAGCGGGCGAGCAGTACTTC. This gives the protein CASTPPTGLAGEQYF. The rearrangement uses TRBV25-1 and TRBJ2-7; 12 bases align to TRBD2. The CDR3 runs 15 residues. The trim removed 7 bases at V and 6 bases at J, leaving 10 bases unmatched. CDR1 is MGHDK, CDR2 SYGVNS, per germline.

CDR3 sequence (DNA): TGTGCCATACAAGGGACAATTTCCTCCTACGAGCAGTACTTC. Translating gives CAIQGTISSYEQYF. This chain connects TRBV21-1 to TRBJ2-7; whether TRBD1, the table's D call, matches the DNA was not checked. TRBV21-1 is a pseudogene. This CDR3 is 14 amino acids long.